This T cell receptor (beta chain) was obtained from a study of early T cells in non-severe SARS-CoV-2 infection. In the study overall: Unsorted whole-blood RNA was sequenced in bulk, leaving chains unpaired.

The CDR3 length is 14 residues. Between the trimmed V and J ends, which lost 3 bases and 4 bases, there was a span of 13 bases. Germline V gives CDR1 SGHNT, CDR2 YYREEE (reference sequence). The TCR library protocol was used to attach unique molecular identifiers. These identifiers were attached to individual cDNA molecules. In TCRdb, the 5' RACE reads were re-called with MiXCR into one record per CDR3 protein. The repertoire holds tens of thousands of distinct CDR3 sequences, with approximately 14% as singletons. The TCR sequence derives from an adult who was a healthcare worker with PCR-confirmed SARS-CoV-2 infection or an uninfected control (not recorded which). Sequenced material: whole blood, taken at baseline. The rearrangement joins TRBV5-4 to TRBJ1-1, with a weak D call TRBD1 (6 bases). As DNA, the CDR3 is TGTGCCAGCAGCTCCTTGGACAGAGTCACTGAAGCTTTCTTT. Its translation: CASSSLDRVTEAFF.